This T cell receptor beta chain was profiled in a study of blood T cell repertoires in COVID-19. Study summary: Researchers got acute and convalescent COVID-19 samples from the United States, Italy and Spain.

Produced via immunoSEQ multiplex PCR; TCRdb's table is partial and in-frame only. The sample has approximately 250,000 clones, 70% to 90% seen once. The germline V gene has CDR1 MNHEY and CDR2 SMNVEV (reference sequence). The CDR3 is 16 residues long. The V gene end was trimmed by 3 bases and the J gene end by 5 bases; junction bases not matched to a gene: 10. The chain joins TRBV27 to TRBJ2-5; 9 bases align to TRBD2. The sample consisted of PBMCs or T cells enriched from blood (not recorded which). This sequence originates from a woman aged 35 to 49 with acute COVID-19. Here the CDR3 reads CASSFRGRGGLETQYF. The CDR3, as DNA: TGTGCCAGCAGTTTTCGTGGGCGGGGGGGCCTCGAGACCCAGTACTTC.